Shown below are 32 T cell receptor beta chains from a single sample sequenced in a study of shared clonotypes between healthy human individuals. Using immunoSEQ multiplex PCR, the repertoire was profiled, and TCRdb retains in-frame clones only, with some absent. This table holds fewer than 2.5 million clones, over 85% found once. Sequencing was done on a sample of naive CD4+ T cells from PBMCs. Subset described: CD45RA+ positively selected. The receptors originated from a man between 18 and 35 years old in good health. Some clones in this sample may be carry-over from other donors' samples.

V gene TRBV9 combines with J gene TRBJ2-1; possibly TRBD1 or TRBD2 for D (5 bases each). This CDR3 has 15 residues. Trimming shortened V by 3 bases and J by 7 bases, and 17 bases separated the two germline ends. From germline, CDR1 is SGDLS and CDR2 YYNGEE. The CDR3 here is CASSEAWGPRNEQFF. The CDR3 region has the DNA TGTGCCAGCAGCGAAGCCTGGGGACCGCGAAATGAGCAGTTCTTC. The full variable domain, its missing parts supplied by reference TRBV9 and TRBJ2-1, is DSGVTQTPKHLITATGQRVTLRCSPRSGDLSVYWYQQSLDQGLQFLIQYYNGEERAKGNILERFSAQQFPDLHSELNLSSLELGDSALYFCASSEAWGPRNEQFFGPGTRLTVL.

As to this clone: Other nucleotide sequences in the sample specify the same CDR3. The V and J genes are TRBV29-1 and TRBJ1-1; possible D gene TRBD1, 5 bases. From germline, CDR1 is SQVTM and CDR2 ANQGSEA. Trimming left V 4 bases short and J 8 bases short, with 23 bases between. This CDR3 has 15 amino acids. This CDR3 reads CSVAPRLTANSEAFF. CDR3 in DNA: TGCAGCGTTGCCCCTCGCCTGACAGCCAACTCAGAAGCTTTCTTT.

The chain recombines TRBV15 with TRBJ2-3; TRBD2 matches at 11 bases. With 4 bases clipped from V and 0 bases from J, the junction kept 3 bases outside the gene matches. CDR3 length: 16 amino acids. Germline values: CDR1 LNHNV, CDR2 YYDKDF (reference sequence). Written as DNA, the CDR3 is TGTGCCACCAGCATGGGACTAGCGGCTAGCACAGATACGCAGTATTTT. It encodes CATSMGLAASTDTQYF. The full variable domain, rest sourced from reference TRBV15 and TRBJ2-3, is DAMVIQNPRYQVTQFGKPVTLSCSQTLNHNVMYWYQQKSSQAPKLLFHYYDKDFNNEADTPDNFQSRRPNTSFCFLDIRSPGLGDTAMYLCATSMGLAASTDTQYFGPGTRLTVL.

On this clone: The same CDR3 is also encoded by other DNA sequences in this sample. The CDR3 spells CSAQSYGEQFF. In DNA form, the CDR3 reads TGCAGTGCCCAATCCTATGGGGAGCAGTTCTTC. The chain is built from TRBV20-1 and TRBJ2-1; unclear D gene. CDR1 is DFQATT and CDR2 is SNEGSKA in the germline V gene (reference sequence). The CDR3 sequence is 11 residues long. With 6 bases removed from V and 10 bases from J, the gap between germline ends came to 13 bases.

This clone was found once. The chain has TRBV7-9 and TRBJ2-7, with D perhaps matching TRBD1 (6 bases). Trimming cost V 0 bases and J 2 bases, with 11 bases left between them. This CDR3 comprises 15 residues. Germline V lookup: CDR1 SEHNR, CDR2 FQNEAQ (reference sequence). The CDR3 DNA follows: TGTGCCAGCAGCTTAGCGGGCAGACAGGCCTACGAGCAGTACTTC. Translated, it gives CASSLAGRQAYEQYF. Full variable domain (rest looked up from reference TRBV7-9 and TRBJ2-7): DTGVSQNPRHKITKRGQNVTFRCDPISEHNRLYWYRQTLGQGPEFLTYFQNEAQLEKSRLLSDRFSAERPKGSFSTLEIQRTEQGDSAMYLCASSLAGRQAYEQYFGPGTRLTVT.

Here the CDR3 reads CASISARARDNQPQHF. CDR3 bases: TGTGCCAGCATTTCTGCCAGGGCCCGAGACAATCAGCCCCAGCATTTT. The V call is TRBV28, the J call TRBJ1-5, with D perhaps TRBD1 (5 bases). CDR1 is MDHEN, CDR2 SYDVKM, per germline. V was cut by 7 bases and J by 3 bases, with 19 bases left in between. This CDR3 is 16 amino acids long.

The gene calls are TRBV29-1 and TRBJ1-1; TRBD1 matches 11 bases. The germline V gene encodes CDR1 SQVTM and CDR2 ANQGSEA. This CDR3 region has 15 residues. V lost 3 bases, J lost 5 bases, and 8 bases stayed unmatched. The CDR3 loop is CSVERTGGQGTEAFF. CDR3 DNA sequence: TGCAGCGTTGAGAGGACAGGGGGCCAAGGAACTGAAGCTTTCTTT.

The chain has TRBV6-5 and TRBJ2-7; weak D call: TRBD1 (7 bases). V gave up 6 bases and J gave up 12 bases, with 24 bases separating them. The CDR3 extends over 14 amino acids. Germline values: CDR1 MNHEY, CDR2 SVGAGI. This CDR3 is CASSPDRVTRSAYF. The CDR3 DNA sequence: TGTGCCAGCAGCCCCGACAGGGTGACTAGATCTGCGTACTTC.

The chain is built from TRBV27 and TRBJ2-3; D is perhaps TRBD2 (5 bases). The V gene's germline CDR1 is MNHEY and CDR2 SMNVEV (reference sequence). The V end was cut by 5 bases, the J end by 6 bases, with 9 bases between. There are 12 residues in the CDR3. The CDR3 region has the DNA TGTGCCAGCAGTCCCAGAGGGGATACGCAGTATTTT. Encoded protein: CASSPRGDTQYF.

In the case of this clone: The same CDR3 arises from other DNA sequences in this sample as well. The chain carries TRBV7-3 and TRBJ2-3, with 12 bases matching TRBD2. The V segment lost 5 bases and the J segment 1 base; nucleotides outside the gene matches: 4. The CDR3 spans 16 residues. Germline CDR1 reads SGHTA; CDR2 reads FQGTGA. CDR3 loop: CASSLRLAGGTDTQYF. The CDR3 nucleotides are TGTGCCAGCAGCCTCCGACTAGCGGGGGGCACAGATACGCAGTATTTT.

This chain joins TRBV6-5 and TRBJ1-1; D is uncertain. The CDR3 totals 13 residues. Trimming stripped 0 bases from V and 7 bases from J, with 9 bases between. Per the germline V gene, CDR1 is MNHEY and CDR2 is SVGAGI. The CDR3: CASSYSGIGEAFF. The CDR3 DNA reads as TGTGCCAGCAGTTACTCAGGGATTGGTGAAGCTTTCTTT.

On this clone: The same CDR3 also results from other DNA sequences found in this sample. V usage is TRBV9 and J usage is TRBJ2-7; 8 nucleotides agree with TRBD1. This CDR3 has 14 residues. Germline CDR1 is SGDLS and CDR2 is YYNGEE. The J segment lost 3 bases and the V segment lost 0 bases, leaving 2 bases of the junction unmatched. CDR3 nucleotides: TGTGCCAGCAGCGTAGGACAGGGGCACTACGAGCAGTACTTC. Amino acids: CASSVGQGHYEQYF.

Worth noting for this clone: The identical CDR3 is also encoded by other nucleotide sequences in the sample. The rearrangement uses TRBV28 and TRBJ2-5; D gene uncertain. The CDR3 consists of 11 residues. Trimming removed 3 bases at V and 5 bases at J, with 4 bases between. Germline lookup yields CDR1 MDHEN and CDR2 SYDVKM. The CDR3 sequence: CASSFGETQYF. The CDR3 nucleotides read TGTGCCAGCAGTTTCGGTGAGACCCAGTACTTC.

The chain couples TRBV19 to TRBJ2-1, with TRBD1 matching 9 bases. The V segment lost 4 bases and the J segment 7 bases; nucleotides outside the gene matches: 8. Germline assignment: CDR1 LNHDA and CDR2 SQIVND (reference sequence). The CDR3 loop spans 15 amino acids. CDR3 coding DNA: TGTGCCAGTAGTAGCGCGGGACAGGGATGGAATGAGCAGTTCTTC. Translation: CASSSAGQGWNEQFF.

The chain links TRBV10-3 to TRBJ2-2; D may be TRBD2 (5 bases). CDR3 size: 15 residues. V was pared by 3 bases and J by 5 bases, with 13 bases between. Germline CDR1 and CDR2: ENHRY and SYGVKD. CDR3 coding DNA: TGTGCCATCAGTGAAGTGGATAGGAGGACCGGGGAGCTGTTTTTT. This sequence encodes CAISEVDRRTGELFF.

The chain uses TRBV5-1 and TRBJ2-7; D possibly corresponds to TRBD1 (5 bases). The germline V gene has CDR1 SGHRS and CDR2 YFSETQ. The length of the CDR3 is 15 residues. Trimming removed 7 bases from V and 5 bases from J, with 22 bases in between. CDR3 sequence: CASAPPGPAPHEQYF. The CDR3 DNA is TGCGCCAGCGCCCCCCCAGGGCCCGCCCCTCACGAGCAGTACTTC.

Comment on this clone: Other DNA sequences in the same sample also yield this CDR3. V is TRBV28 and J is TRBJ2-3; D call uncertain. Looked up from germline, CDR1 is MDHEN and CDR2 is SYDVKM. The V and J ends lost 8 bases and 6 bases respectively, with 9 bases between them. The CDR3 contains 11 residues. The CDR3 DNA reads as TGTGCCAGCGGGCCTAGGGATACGCAGTATTTT. Encoded protein: CASGPRDTQYF.

The chain recombines TRBV28 with TRBJ1-6; perhaps TRBD1 as D (6 bases). This CDR3 is 18 amino acids long. The germline CDR1 and CDR2 sequences are MDHEN and SYDVKM. Trimming left V 5 bases short and J 0 bases short, with 17 bases between. In DNA, the CDR3 is TGTGCCAGCAGTCCCACGACAGGAAGGAGCTCCTATAATTCACCCCTCCACTTT. This encodes CASSPTTGRSSYNSPLHF.

This clone was detected only once. Other DNA sequences of this sample code for an identical CDR3. The V and J genes are TRBV27 and TRBJ2-3, with D perhaps assigned TRBD1 or TRBD2 (5 bases each). Trimming took 5 bases from V and 2 from J, leaving 11 bases between them. The CDR3 totals 14 residues. CDR1 and CDR2 from the germline V gene are MNHEY and SMNVEV (reference sequence). CDR3 nucleotide sequence: TGTGCCAGCAGTCGGGGCCGCTTCACAGATACGCAGTATTTT. It is translated as CASSRGRFTDTQYF.

CDR3 loop: CSVVPRSETPQQETQYF. CDR3 sequence (DNA): TGCAGCGTTGTCCCCAGGTCCGAGACCCCACAACAGGAGACCCAGTACTTC. The V and J genes are TRBV29-1 and TRBJ2-5; the D is unclear. Germline CDR1 and CDR2: SQVTM and ANQGSEA. Trimming removed 4 bases at V and 5 bases at J, with 26 bases between. The CDR3 has 17 residues.

The chain couples TRBV19 to TRBJ1-2; D remains ambiguous. Per germline, CDR1 LNHDA and CDR2 SQIVND (reference sequence). The CDR3 consists of 12 residues. Trimming shortened V by 7 bases and J by 7 bases, and 13 bases separated the two germline ends. The CDR3 nucleotides are TGTGCCAGTACCCATAATGATTGTGGCTACACCTTC. This encodes CASTHNDCGYTF.

The V call is TRBV5-5, the J call TRBJ1-2, with a weak D call TRBD1 (6 bases). Germline assignment: CDR1 SGHKS and CDR2 YYEKEE (reference sequence). Trimming took 1 base from V and 8 from J, leaving 15 bases between them. This CDR3 is built from 14 residues. CDR3 bases: TGTGCCAGCAGCTTGTATCCCAGGGGAGGGGGCTACACCTTC. Residues: CASSLYPRGGGYTF.

The V and J genes are TRBV11-2 and TRBJ2-7, with D maybe TRBD1 (5 bases). In germline, CDR1 is SGHAT, CDR2 FQNNGV. The V end lost 5 bases, the J end lost 2 bases, and 13 bases lay between the germline ends. This CDR3 contains 14 residues. The CDR3 protein is CASSRMGLTYEQYF. The CDR3 nucleotides read TGTGCCAGCAGCCGCATGGGGCTCACCTACGAGCAGTACTTC.

The J gene is TRBJ1-5, the V gene TRBV18; D might be TRBD1 (5 bases). Germline-derived CDR1 and CDR2 are KGHSH and LQKENI. The CDR3 consists of 15 residues. The ends were cut back, 3 bases at V and 7 bases at J, with 16 bases in the middle. CDR3 nucleotides: TGTGCCAGCTCACCGGGGGGGGTAGTCGGGCAGCCCCAGCATTTT. Protein product: CASSPGGVVGQPQHF. Drawing the rest from reference TRBV18 and TRBJ1-5, the complete variable domain is NAGVMQNPRHLVRRRGQEARLRCSPMKGHSHVYWYRQLPEEGLKFMVYLQKENIIDESGMPKERFSAEFPKEGPSILRIQQVVRGDSAAYFCASSPGGVVGQPQHFGDGTRLSIL.

V and J are TRBV5-6 and TRBJ2-3; 7 bases match TRBD1. The CDR3 runs 17 residues. The V segment lost 1 base and the J segment 0 bases; nucleotides outside the gene matches: 8. Looked up from germline, CDR1 is SGHDT and CDR2 is YYEEEE. CDR3 residues: CASSLLGDRVSTDTQYF. CDR3 DNA: TGTGCCAGCAGCTTGTTAGGTGACAGGGTTAGCACAGATACGCAGTATTTT. Together with reference TRBV5-6 and TRBJ2-3, the CDR3 gives the full variable domain: DAGVTQSPTHLIKTRGQQVTLRCSPKSGHDTVSWYQQALGQGPQFIFQYYEEEERQRGNFPDRFSGHQFPNYSSELNVNALLLGDSALYLCASSLLGDRVSTDTQYFGPGTRLTVL.

This rearrangement joins TRBV30 to TRBJ2-1; the match to TRBD2 covers 14 bases. Germline V gene sequence: CDR1 GTSNPN, CDR2 SVGIG (reference sequence). This CDR3 is 16 amino acids long. J gave up 7 bases and V 2 bases, and 7 bases lay outside the gene matches. The CDR3 protein is CAWSPPGLAGVNEQFF. The CDR3 nucleotides read TGTGCCTGGAGTCCACCGGGACTAGCGGGAGTTAATGAGCAGTTCTTC.

Of note for this clone: Other DNA sequences in the sample encode the same CDR3. V and J are TRBV6-4 and TRBJ2-3; TRBD1 is a possible D gene (6 bases). Per germline, CDR1 MRHNA and CDR2 SNTAGT. There are 13 residues in the CDR3. Trimming shortened V by 2 bases and J by 4 bases, and 7 bases separated the two germline ends. The CDR3 sequence is CASSDRGSDTQYF. The CDR3 region has the DNA TGTGCCAGCAGTGACAGGGGGTCAGATACGCAGTATTTT.

The chain is built from TRBV28 and TRBJ2-5; 7 bases match TRBD1. The J call is uncertain, as TRBJ2-7 better fits the DNA end. This CDR3 is built from 14 residues. CDR1 is MDHEN and CDR2 is SYDVKM in the germline V gene. Here the CDR3 DNA reads TGTGCCAGCAGCGCGACAGGGATAGGCTACGAGCAGTACTTC. Its translation is CASSATGIGYEQYF.

The V and J genes are TRBV5-1 and TRBJ2-1; D remains ambiguous. Germline V gives CDR1 SGHRS, CDR2 YFSETQ. Trimming took 0 bases from V and 9 from J, leaving 7 bases between them. This CDR3 is built from 12 residues. The CDR3 coding sequence is TGCGCCAGCAGCTTGGGACACGCTGAGCAGTTCTTC. This gives the protein CASSLGHAEQFF.

This clone was observed once. The same CDR3 also results from other DNA sequences found in this sample. The chain joins TRBV9 to TRBJ2-3; tentatively, D is TRBD1 or TRBD2 (5 bases each). Germline values: CDR1 SGDLS, CDR2 YYNGEE. Trimming cost V 0 bases and J 0 bases, with 8 bases left between them. The CDR3 runs to 15 residues. CDR3 DNA: TGTGCCAGCAGCGTAGTCGGGGCAAGCACAGATACGCAGTATTTT. This sequence encodes CASSVVGASTDTQYF.

V usage is TRBV19 and J usage is TRBJ1-1; the match to TRBD1 covers 7 bases. The ends lost 3 bases at V and 1 base at J; junction bases unmatched: 11. The CDR3 length is 17 residues. CDR1 and CDR2 (germline): LNHDA, SQIVND (reference sequence). CDR3 in DNA: TGTGCCAGTAGTATTGGGTCTGCAGGGGGTGCGAACACTGAAGCTTTCTTT. It yields the protein CASSIGSAGGANTEAFF.

This rearrangement joins TRBV6-5 to TRBJ1-5, with D tentatively TRBD1 (5 bases). The germline V and J ends were trimmed by 0 bases and 7 bases, with 13 bases remaining between them. Germline lookup yields CDR1 MNHEY and CDR2 SVGAGI. The CDR3 is 15 amino acids. This CDR3 reads CASSYSNQGLQPQHF. CDR3 DNA: TGTGCCAGCAGTTACTCGAACCAGGGCTTACAGCCCCAGCATTTT.